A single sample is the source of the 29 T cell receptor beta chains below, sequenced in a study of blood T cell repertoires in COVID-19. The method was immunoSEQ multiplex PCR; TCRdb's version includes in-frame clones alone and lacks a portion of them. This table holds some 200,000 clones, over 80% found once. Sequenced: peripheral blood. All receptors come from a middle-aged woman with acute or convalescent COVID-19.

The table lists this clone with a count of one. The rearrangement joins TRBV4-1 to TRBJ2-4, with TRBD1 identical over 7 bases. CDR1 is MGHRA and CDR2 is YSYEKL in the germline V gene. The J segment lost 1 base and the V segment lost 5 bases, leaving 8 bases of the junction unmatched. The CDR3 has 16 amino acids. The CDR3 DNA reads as TGCGCCAGCAGCTCCCGACAGGGAGTCGCCAAAAACATTCAGTACTTC. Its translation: CASSSRQGVAKNIQYF.

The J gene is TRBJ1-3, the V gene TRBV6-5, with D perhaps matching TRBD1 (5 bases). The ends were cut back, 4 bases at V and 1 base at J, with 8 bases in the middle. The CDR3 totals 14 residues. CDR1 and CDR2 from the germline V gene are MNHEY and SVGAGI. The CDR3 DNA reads TGTGCCAGCAGTTCCCCAGGGTCTGGAAACACCATATATTTT. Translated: CASSSPGSGNTIYF.

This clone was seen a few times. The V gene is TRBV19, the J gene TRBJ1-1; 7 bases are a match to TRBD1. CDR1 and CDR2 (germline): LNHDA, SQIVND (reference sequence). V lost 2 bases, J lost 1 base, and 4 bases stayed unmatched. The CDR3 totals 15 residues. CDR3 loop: CASSIPTGSNTEAFF. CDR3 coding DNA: TGTGCCAGTAGTATACCGACAGGGTCGAACACTGAAGCTTTCTTT.

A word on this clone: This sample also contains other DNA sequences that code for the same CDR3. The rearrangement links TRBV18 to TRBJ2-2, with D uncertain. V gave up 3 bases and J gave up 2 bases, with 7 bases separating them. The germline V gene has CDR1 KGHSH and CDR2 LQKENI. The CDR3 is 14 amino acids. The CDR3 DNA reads TGTGCCAGCTCACCCCAGGAAAACACCGGGGAGCTGTTTTTT. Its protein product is CASSPQENTGELFF.

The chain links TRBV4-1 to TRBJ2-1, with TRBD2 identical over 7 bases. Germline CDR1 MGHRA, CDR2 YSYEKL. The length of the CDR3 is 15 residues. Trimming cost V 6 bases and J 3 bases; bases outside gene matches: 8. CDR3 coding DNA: TGCGCCAGCAGAAATTGGGGCGGGAGCTACAATGAGCAGTTCTTC. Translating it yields CASRNWGGSYNEQFF.

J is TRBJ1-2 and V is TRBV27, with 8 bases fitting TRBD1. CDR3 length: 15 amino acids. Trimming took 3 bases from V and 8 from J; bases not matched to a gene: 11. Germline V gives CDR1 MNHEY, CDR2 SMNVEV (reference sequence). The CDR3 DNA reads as TGTGCCAGCAGTTTGGCACAGGGGGATCGAGGAGGCTACACCTTC. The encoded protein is CASSLAQGDRGGYTF.

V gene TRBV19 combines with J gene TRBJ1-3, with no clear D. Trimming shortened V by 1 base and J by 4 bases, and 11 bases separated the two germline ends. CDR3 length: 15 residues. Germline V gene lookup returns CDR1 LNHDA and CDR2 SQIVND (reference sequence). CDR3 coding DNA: TGTGCCAGTAGTATAGTTCCGGGGATCGGAAACACCATATATTTT. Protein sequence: CASSIVPGIGNTIYF. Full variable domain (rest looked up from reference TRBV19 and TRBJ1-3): DGGITQSPKYLFRKEGQNVTLSCEQNLNHDAMYWYRQDPGQGLRLIYYSQIVNDFQKGDIAEGYSVSREKKESFPLTVTSAQKNPTAFYLCASSIVPGIGNTIYFGEGSWLTVV.

In DNA form, the CDR3 reads TGTGCCAGCAGTTTTGTACGGGGAGGGTACCGGGAGCTGTTTTTT. It is translated as CASSFVRGGYRELFF. This rearrangement joins TRBV28 to TRBJ2-2; 7 bases line up with TRBD2. The CDR3 has 15 residues. Germline V gives CDR1 MDHEN, CDR2 SYDVKM. V shed 3 bases and J 9 bases; nucleotides not matched to a gene: 10.

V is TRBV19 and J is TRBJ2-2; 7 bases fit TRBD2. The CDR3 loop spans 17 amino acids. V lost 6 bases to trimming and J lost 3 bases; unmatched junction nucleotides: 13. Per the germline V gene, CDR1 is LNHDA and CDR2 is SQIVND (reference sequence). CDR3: CASSAPRGGLYTGELFF. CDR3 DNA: TGTGCCAGTAGCGCGCCGCGGGGAGGGCTATACACCGGGGAGCTGTTTTTT.

The CDR3 here is CASSLGTSGPYNEQFF. The CDR3 DNA reads as TGTGCCAGCAGTTTGGGCACTAGCGGTCCATACAATGAGCAGTTCTTC. This chain connects TRBV6-6 to TRBJ2-1, with TRBD2 identical over 8 bases. Germline CDR1 and CDR2: MNHNY and SVGAGI (reference sequence). Trimming cost V 4 bases and J 4 bases; bases outside gene matches: 9. CDR3 size: 16 residues.

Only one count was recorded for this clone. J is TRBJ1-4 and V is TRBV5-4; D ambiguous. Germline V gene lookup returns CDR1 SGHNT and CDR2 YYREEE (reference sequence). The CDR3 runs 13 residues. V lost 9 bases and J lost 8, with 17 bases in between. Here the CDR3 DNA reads TGTGCCACTAGAAGTCGGTTTCAGGAAAAACTGTTTTTT. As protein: CATRSRFQEKLFF.

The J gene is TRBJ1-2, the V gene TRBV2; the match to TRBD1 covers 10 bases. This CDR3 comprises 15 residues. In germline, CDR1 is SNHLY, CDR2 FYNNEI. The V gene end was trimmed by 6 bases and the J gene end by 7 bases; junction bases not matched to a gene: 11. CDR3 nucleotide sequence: TGTGCCAGCAGCCTTATAGGGACAGGGGCCTCTGGCTACACCTTC. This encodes CASSLIGTGASGYTF.

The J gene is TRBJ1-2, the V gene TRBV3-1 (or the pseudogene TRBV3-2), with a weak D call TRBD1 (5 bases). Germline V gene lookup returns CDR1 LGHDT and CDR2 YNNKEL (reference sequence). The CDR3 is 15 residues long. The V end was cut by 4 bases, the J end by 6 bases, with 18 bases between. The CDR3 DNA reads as TGTGCCAGCAGCCCCGTGGGCTGGGGCGAAGATGGCTACACCTTC. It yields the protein CASSPVGWGEDGYTF.

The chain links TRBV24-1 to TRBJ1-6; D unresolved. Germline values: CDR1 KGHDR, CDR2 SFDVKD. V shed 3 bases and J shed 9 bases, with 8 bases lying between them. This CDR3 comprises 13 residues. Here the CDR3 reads CATSDRGGSPLHF. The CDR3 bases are TGTGCCACCAGTGATCGAGGCGGTTCACCCCTCCACTTT.

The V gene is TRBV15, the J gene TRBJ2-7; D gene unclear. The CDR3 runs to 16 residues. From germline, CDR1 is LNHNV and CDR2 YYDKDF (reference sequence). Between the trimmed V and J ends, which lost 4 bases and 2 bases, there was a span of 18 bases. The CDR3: CATSTAGRFAAYEQYF. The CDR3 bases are TGTGCCACCAGCACCGCCGGCCGGTTTGCGGCCTACGAGCAGTACTTC.

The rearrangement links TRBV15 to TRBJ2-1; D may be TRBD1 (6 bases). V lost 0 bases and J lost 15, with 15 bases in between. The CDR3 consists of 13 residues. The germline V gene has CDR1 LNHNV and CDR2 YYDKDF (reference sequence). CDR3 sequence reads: CATSRDQGQGRFF. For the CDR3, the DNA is TGTGCCACCAGCAGAGATCAGGGGCAGGGAAGGTTCTTC. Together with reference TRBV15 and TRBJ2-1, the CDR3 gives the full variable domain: DAMVIQNPRYQVTQFGKPVTLSCSQTLNHNVMYWYQQKSSQAPKLLFHYYDKDFNNEADTPDNFQSRRPNTSFCFLDIRSPGLGDTAMYLCATSRDQGQGRFFGPGTRLTVL.

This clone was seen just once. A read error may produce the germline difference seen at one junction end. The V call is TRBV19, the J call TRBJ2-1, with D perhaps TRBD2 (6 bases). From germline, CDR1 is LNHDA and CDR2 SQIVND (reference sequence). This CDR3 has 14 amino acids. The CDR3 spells CASSLGLFPNGQFF. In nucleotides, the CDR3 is TGTGCCAGTAGTTTAGGACTATTTCCCAATGGGCAGTTCTTC.

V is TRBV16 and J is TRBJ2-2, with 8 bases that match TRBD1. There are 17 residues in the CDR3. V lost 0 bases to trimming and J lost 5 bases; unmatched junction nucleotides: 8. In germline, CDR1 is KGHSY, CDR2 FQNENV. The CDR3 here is CASSQSGRTGKTGELFF. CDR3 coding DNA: TGTGCCAGCAGCCAATCGGGGAGGACAGGGAAAACCGGGGAGCTGTTTTTT.

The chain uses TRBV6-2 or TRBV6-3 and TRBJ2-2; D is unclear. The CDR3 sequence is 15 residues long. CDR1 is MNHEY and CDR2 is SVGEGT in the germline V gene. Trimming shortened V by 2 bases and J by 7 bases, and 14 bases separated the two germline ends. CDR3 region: CASSYARVKVGELFF. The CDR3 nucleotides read TGTGCCAGCAGTTACGCTAGAGTGAAGGTCGGGGAGCTGTTTTTT.

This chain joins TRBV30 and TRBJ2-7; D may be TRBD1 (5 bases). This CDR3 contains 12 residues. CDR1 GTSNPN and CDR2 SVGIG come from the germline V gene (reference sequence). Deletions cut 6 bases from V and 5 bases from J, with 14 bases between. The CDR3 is CACNIQVHEQYF. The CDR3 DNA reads TGTGCCTGTAATATACAGGTCCACGAGCAGTACTTC.

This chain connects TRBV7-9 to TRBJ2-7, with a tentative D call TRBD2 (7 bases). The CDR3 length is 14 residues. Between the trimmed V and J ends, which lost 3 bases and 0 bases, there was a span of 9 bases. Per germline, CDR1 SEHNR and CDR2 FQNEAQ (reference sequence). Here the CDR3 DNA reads TGTGCCAGCAGCTTCGCGGGGGCCTCCTACGAGCAGTACTTC. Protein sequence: CASSFAGASYEQYF.

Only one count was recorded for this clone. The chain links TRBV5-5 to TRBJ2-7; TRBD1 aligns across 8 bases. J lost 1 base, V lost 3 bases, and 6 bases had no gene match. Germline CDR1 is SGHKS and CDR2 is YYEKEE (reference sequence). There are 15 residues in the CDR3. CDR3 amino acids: CASSSLRTGSYEQYF. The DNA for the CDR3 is TGTGCCAGCAGCTCTTTAAGGACAGGGTCCTACGAGCAGTACTTC.

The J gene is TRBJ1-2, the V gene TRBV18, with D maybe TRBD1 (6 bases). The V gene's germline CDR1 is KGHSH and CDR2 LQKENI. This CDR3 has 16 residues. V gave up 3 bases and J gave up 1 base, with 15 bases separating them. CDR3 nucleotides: TGTGCCAGCTCACCGATAGGGCAGGGGAATAACTATGGCTACACCTTC. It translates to CASSPIGQGNNYGYTF.

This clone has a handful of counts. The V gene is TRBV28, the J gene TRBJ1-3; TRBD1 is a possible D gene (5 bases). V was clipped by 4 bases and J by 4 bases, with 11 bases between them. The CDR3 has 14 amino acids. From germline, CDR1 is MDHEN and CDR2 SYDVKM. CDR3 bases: TGTGCCAGCAGTTCTTCAGGACAAGGAAACACCATATATTTT. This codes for CASSSSGQGNTIYF.

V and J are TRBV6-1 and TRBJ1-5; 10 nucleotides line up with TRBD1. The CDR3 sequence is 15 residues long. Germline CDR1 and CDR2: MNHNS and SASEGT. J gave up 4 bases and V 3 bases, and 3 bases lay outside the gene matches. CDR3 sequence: CASSDRDRGNQPQHF. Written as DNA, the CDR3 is TGTGCCAGCAGTGACCGGGACAGGGGTAATCAGCCCCAGCATTTT.

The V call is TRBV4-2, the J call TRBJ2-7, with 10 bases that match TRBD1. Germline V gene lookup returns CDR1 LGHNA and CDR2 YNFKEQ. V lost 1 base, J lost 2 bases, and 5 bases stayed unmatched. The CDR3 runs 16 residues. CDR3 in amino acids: CASSQVPGQGTYEQYF. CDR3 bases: TGTGCCAGCAGCCAAGTACCGGGACAGGGGACCTACGAGCAGTACTTC.

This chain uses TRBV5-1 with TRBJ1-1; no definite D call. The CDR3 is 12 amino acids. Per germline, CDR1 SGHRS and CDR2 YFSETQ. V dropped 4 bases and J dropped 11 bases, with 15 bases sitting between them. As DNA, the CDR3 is TGCGCCAGCAGCGCGGTTGGCGGCGGGGCTTTCTTT. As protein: CASSAVGGGAFF. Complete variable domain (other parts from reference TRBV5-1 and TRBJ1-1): KAGVTQTPRYLIKTRGQQVTLSCSPISGHRSVSWYQQTPGQGLQFLFEYFSETQRNKGNFPGRFSGRQFSNSRSEMNVSTLELGDSALYLCASSAVGGGAFFGQGTRLTVV.

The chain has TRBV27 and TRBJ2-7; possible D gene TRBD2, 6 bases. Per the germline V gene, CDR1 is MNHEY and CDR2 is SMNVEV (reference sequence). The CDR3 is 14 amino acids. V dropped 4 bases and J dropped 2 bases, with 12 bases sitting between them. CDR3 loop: CASSWGGKTYEQYF. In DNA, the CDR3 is TGTGCCAGCAGTTGGGGCGGGAAGACCTACGAGCAGTACTTC.

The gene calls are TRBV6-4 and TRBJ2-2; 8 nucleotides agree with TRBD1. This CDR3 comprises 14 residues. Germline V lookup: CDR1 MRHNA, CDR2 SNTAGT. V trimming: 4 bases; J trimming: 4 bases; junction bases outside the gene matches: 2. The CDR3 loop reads CASSGTGTTGELFF. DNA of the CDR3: TGTGCCAGCAGTGGGACAGGGACCACCGGGGAGCTGTTTTTT.